The clone carrying this T cell receptor beta chain was seen a single time. The record originates from a study of control samples from healthy donors and cancer patients. Assay used: immunoSEQ multiplex PCR; TCRdb lists only in-frame clones, some missing. The sample shows 130,000 or so clones, 85% to 90% of them seen only once. Specimen: PBMCs. The TCR was taken from a man over 45 with head and neck cancer.

CDR3 amino acids: CASSITGHSGNTIYF. The CDR3 region has the DNA TGTGCCAGTAGTATAACGGGACACTCTGGAAACACCATATATTTT. The J gene is TRBJ1-3, the V gene TRBV19; weak D call: TRBD1 (6 bases). Trimming cost V 2 bases and J 0 bases, with 8 bases left between them. This CDR3 is built from 15 residues. CDR1 is LNHDA and CDR2 is SQIVND in the germline V gene (reference sequence).